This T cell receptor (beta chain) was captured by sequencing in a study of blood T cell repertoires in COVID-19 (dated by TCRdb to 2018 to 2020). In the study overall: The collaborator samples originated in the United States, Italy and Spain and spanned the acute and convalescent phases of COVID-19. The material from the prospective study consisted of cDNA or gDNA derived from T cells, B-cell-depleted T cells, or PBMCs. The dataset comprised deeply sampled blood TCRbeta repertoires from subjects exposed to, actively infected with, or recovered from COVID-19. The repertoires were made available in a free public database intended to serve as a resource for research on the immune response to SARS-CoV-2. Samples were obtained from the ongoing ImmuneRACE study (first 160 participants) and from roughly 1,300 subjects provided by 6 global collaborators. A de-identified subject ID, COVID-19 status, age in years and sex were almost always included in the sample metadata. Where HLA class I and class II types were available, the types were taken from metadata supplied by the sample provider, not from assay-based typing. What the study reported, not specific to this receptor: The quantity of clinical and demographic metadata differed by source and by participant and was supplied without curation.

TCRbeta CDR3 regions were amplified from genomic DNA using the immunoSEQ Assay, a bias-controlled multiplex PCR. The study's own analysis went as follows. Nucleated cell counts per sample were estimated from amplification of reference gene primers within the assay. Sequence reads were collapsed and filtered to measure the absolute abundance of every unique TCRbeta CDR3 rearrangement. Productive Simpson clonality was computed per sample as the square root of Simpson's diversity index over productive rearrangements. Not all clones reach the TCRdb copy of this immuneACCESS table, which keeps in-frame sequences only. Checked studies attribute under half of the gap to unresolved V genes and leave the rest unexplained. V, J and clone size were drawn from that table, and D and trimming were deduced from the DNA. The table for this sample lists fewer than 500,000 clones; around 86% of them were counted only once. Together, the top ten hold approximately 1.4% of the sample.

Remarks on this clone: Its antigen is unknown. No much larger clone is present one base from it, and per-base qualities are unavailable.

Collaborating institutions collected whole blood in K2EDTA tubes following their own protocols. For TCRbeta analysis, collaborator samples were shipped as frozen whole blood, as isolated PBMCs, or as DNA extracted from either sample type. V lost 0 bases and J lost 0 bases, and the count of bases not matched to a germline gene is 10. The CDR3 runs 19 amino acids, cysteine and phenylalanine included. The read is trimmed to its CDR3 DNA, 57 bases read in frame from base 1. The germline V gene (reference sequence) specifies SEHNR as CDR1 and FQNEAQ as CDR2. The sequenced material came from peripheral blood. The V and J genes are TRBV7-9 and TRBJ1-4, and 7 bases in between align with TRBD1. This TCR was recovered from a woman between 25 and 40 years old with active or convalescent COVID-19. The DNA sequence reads TGTGCCAGCAGCTTAGCCCAGACAGGGACTCTTGCAACTAATGAAAAACTGTTTTTT. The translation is CASSLAQTGTLATNEKLFF. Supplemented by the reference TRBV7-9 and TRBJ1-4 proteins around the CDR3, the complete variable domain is DTGVSQNPRHKITKRGQNVTFRCDPISEHNRLYWYRQTLGQGPEFLTYFQNEAQLEKSRLLSDRFSAERPKGSFSTLEIQRTEQGDSAMYLCASSLAQTGTLATNEKLFFGSGTQLSVL.